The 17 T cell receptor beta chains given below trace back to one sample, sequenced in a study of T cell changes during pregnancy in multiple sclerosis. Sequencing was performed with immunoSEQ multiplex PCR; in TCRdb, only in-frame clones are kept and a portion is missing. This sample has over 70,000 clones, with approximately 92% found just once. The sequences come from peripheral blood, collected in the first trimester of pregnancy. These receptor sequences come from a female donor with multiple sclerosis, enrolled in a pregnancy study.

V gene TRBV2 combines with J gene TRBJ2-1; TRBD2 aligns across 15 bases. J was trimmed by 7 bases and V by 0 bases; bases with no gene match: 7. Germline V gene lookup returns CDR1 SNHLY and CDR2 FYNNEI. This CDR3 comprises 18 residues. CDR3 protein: CASSEAGTSGGRGNEQFF. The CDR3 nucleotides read TGTGCCAGCAGTGAAGCGGGGACTAGCGGGGGGCGGGGGAATGAGCAGTTCTTC. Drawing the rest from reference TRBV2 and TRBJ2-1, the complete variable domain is EPEVTQTPSHQVTQMGQEVILRCVPISNHLYFYWYRQILGQKVEFLVSFYNNEISEKSEIFDDQFSVERPDGSNFTLKIRSTKLEDSAMYFCASSEAGTSGGRGNEQFFGPGTRLTVL.

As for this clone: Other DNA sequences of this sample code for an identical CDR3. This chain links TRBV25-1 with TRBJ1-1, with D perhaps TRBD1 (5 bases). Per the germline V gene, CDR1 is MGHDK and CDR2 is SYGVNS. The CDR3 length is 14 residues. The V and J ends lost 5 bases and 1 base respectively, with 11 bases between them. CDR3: CASSRAGKNTEAFF. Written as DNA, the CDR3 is TGTGCCAGCAGTCGGGCAGGGAAGAACACTGAAGCTTTCTTT.

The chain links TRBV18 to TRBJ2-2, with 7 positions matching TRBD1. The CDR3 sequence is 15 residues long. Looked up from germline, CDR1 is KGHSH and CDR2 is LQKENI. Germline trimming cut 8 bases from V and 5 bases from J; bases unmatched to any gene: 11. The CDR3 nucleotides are TGTGCCAGCCCTAGAAGGGGGCCGGGGACCGGGGAGCTGTTTTTT. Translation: CASPRRGPGTGELFF.

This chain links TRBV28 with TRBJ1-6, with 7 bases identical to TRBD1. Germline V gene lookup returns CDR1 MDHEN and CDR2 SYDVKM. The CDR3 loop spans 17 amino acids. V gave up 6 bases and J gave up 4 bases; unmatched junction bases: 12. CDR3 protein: CASRPPDRERYNSPLHF. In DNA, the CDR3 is TGTGCCAGCAGGCCCCCAGACAGGGAGCGATATAATTCACCCCTCCACTTT.

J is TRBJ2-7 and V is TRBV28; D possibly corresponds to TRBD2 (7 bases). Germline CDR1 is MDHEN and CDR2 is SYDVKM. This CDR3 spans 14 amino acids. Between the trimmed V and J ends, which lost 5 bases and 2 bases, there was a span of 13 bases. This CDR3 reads CASSLQGGAYEQYF. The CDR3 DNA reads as TGTGCCAGCAGTCTACAGGGAGGGGCCTACGAGCAGTACTTC. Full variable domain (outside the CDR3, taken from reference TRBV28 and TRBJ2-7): DVKVTQSSRYLVKRTGEKVFLECVQDMDHENMFWYRQDPGLGLRLIYFSYDVKMKEKGDIPEGYSVSREKKERFSLILESASTNQTSMYLCASSLQGGAYEQYFGPGTRLTVT.

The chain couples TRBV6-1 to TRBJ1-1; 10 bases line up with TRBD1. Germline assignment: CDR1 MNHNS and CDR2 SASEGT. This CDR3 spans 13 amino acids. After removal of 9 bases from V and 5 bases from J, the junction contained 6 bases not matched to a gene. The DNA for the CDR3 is TGTGCCAGTAGACAGGGGGCGAATACTGAAGCTTTCTTT. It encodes CASRQGANTEAFF.

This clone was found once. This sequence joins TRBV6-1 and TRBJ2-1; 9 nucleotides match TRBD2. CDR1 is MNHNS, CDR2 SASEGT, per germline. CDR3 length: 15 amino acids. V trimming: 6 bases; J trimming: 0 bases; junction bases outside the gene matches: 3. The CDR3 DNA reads TGTGCCAGCAGCAGAGCGGGGGGCTCCTACAATGAGCAGTTCTTC. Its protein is CASSRAGGSYNEQFF.

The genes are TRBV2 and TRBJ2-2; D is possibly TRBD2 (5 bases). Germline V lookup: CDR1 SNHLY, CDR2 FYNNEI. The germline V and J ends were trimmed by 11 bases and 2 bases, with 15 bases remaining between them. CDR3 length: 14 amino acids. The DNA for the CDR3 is TGTGCCGGCAAGAGGACGGGAAACACCGGGGAGCTGTTTTTT. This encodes CAGKRTGNTGELFF.

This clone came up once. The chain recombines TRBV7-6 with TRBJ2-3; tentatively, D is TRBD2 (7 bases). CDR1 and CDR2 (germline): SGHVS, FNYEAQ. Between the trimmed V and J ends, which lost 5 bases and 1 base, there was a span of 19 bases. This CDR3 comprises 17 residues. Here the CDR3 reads CASSPRRLGGRTDTQYF. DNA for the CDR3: TGTGCCAGCAGCCCTCGTCGGCTGGGGGGGCGCACAGATACGCAGTATTTT.

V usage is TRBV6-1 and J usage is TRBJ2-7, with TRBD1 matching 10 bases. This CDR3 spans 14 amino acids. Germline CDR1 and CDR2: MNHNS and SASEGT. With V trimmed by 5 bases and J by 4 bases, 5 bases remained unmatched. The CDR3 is CASSTGTGDYEQYF. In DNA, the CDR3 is TGTGCCAGCAGTACCGGGACAGGGGATTACGAGCAGTACTTC.

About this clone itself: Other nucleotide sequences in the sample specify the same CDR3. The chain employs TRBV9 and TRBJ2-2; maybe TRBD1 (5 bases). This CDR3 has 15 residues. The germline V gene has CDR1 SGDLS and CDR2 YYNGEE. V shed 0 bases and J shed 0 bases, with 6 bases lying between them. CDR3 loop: CASSVGGANTGELFF. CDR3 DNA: TGTGCCAGCAGCGTAGGGGGCGCGAACACCGGGGAGCTGTTTTTT.

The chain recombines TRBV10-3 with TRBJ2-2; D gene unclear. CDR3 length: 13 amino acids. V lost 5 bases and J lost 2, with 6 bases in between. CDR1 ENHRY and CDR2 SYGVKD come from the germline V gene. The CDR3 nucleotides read TGTGCCATCAGTCGAGCTAACACCGGGGAGCTGTTTTTT. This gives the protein CAISRANTGELFF.

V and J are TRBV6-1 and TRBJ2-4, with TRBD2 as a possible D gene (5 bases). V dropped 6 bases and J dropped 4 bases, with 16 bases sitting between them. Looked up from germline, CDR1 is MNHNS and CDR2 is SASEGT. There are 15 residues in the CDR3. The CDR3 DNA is TGTGCCAGCAGGCTTAACGTCGGGGTAAAAAACATTCAGTACTTC. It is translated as CASRLNVGVKNIQYF.

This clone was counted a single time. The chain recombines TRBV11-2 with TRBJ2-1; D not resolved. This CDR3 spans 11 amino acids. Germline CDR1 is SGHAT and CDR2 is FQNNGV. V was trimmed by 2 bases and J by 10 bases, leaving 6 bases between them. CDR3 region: CASSLSGEQFF. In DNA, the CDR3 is TGTGCCAGCAGCTTAAGTGGCGAGCAGTTCTTC. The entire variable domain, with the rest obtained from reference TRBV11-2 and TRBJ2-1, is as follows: EAGVAQSPRYKIIEKRQSVAFWCNPISGHATLYWYQQILGQGPKLLIQFQNNGVVDDSQLPKDRFSAERLKGVDSTLKIQPAKLEDSAVYLCASSLSGEQFFGPGTRLTVL.

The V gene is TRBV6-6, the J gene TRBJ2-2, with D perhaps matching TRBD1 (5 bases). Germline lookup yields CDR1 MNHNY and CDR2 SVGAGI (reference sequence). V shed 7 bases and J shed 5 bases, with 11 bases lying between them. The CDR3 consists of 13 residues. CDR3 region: CASNERGTGELFF. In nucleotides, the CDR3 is TGTGCCAGCAACGAAAGGGGAACCGGGGAGCTGTTTTTT.

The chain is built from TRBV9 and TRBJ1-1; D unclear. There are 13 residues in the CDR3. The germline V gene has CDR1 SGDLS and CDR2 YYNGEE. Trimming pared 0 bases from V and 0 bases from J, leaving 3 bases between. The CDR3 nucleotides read TGTGCCAGCAGCGTAGCTCTGAACACTGAAGCTTTCTTT. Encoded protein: CASSVALNTEAFF.

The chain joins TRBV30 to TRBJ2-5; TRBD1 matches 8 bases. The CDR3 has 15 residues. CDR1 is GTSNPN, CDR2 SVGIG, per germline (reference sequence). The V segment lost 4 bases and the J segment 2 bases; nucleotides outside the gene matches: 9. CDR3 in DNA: TGTGCCTGGAAAGGGACAGGCCTTCCTCAAGAGACCCAGTACTTC. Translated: CAWKGTGLPQETQYF. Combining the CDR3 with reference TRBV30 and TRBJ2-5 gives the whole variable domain SQTIHQWPATLVQPVGSPLSLECTVEGTSNPNLYWYRQAAGRGLQLLFYSVGIGQISSEVPQNLSASRPQDRQFILSSKKLLLSDSGFYLCAWKGTGLPQETQYFGPGTRLLVL.